This TCR beta chain emerged from a study of early T cells in non-severe SARS-CoV-2 infection. A single record per CDR3 protein comes from TCRdb applying MiXCR to the 5' RACE reads. In the table there are nearly 45,000 distinct CDR3 sequences, more than 9% of which are singletons. Concerning this clonotype: Given a much more abundant clone one base away, this may be a read error.

CDR3 length equals 13 residues. V lost 8 bases and J lost 4; bases outside the gene matches: 7. The germline V gene encodes CDR1 SQVTM and CDR2 ANQGSEA. The chain couples TRBV29-1 to TRBJ2-1, with 8 bases matching TRBD2. The specimen was whole blood. The sequence came from an adult who was a healthcare worker with PCR-confirmed SARS-CoV-2 infection or an uninfected control (not recorded which). CDR3 nucleotide sequence: TGCAGCACACGGGAGGGGTCTTACAATGAGCAGTTCTTC. As protein: CSTREGSYNEQFF.